This TCR beta chain was identified in a study of shared clonotypes between healthy human individuals. V lost 3 bases to trimming and J lost 2 bases, with 16 bases between them. Germline CDR1 SGHTA, CDR2 FQGNSA. This CDR3 is built from 16 residues. Clones were sequenced by immunoSEQ multiplex PCR, and TCRdb holds only the in-frame ones, with some missing. The table shows over a million clones, with less than 99% occurring only once. This TCR came from a man aged 25 to 40 in good health. The rearrangement joins TRBV7-2 to TRBJ2-5; D is ambiguous. The specimen sequenced was naive CD4+ T cells sorted from blood. Subset indicated: CD45RA+ positively selected. Here the CDR3 reads CASSLDRPFPQETQYF. As DNA, the CDR3 is TGTGCCAGCAGCTTGGACCGGCCGTTTCCACAAGAGACCCAGTACTTC.